This T cell receptor (beta chain) was recovered during a study of T cells in women clearing cervical HPV infection listed by TCRdb under 2018. General notes on the study: The cases were 25 to 30 women with histologically confirmed HPV16-related CIN3 or worse, and 2 of these cases were invasive cancers. For cases, the median interval between lesion detection and blood sampling was about 160 days, with an interquartile range of roughly 80 to 200 days. Quality controls consisted of five blinded duplicates per group, for a total of about 60 samples made up of 50 or so participants and approximately 10 replicates. Cases had a median age of about 34 years and controls had a median age of around 41, with no significant differences in baseline characteristics. HLA typing was available for only a few women, so HLA type could not be excluded as a confounder. Cases and controls were matched on age within five years and on year of sample collection. The roughly 23 controls were women who cleared a single incident HPV16 infection within 12 months without developing precancer or cancer. An exploratory proof-of-principle case-control study, nested within the Guanacaste HPV Natural History Study in Costa Rica, was conducted to compare TCR repertoires across cervical HPV16 outcomes. In the parent cohort, fewer than 13,000 women aged 18 or older were enrolled in Guanacaste, Costa Rica, during about 1993 to 1994 and were followed for more than 6 years. Blood from cases was collected at the visit at which the lesion was first identified, whereas blood from controls was collected once infection was no longer detected. Study-level results and caveats: The cross-sectional design could not show whether the associations came before the infection or were a result of it, and neither effector/memory subsets nor HPV-specific T cells were isolated. Because T-cell numbers per sample were unknown, differences in richness could reflect varying T-cell content rather than repertoire biology. By combining richness with V gene abundances, random forest classifiers separated cases from controls with an estimated AUC of roughly 0.84. Significantly higher TCR repertoire richness was observed in CIN3+ cases than in controls across sequencing depths, whereas no difference in evenness was found. Lower TRBV6-7 relative abundance was observed in cases than in controls (approximately 0.1% versus 0.16%; Bonferroni P = 0.0008).

In the case of this clone: Its target antigen remains unknown. The read terminates 3 residues before the CDR3 end, so the remaining end is supplied by the germline J gene.

The CDR3, from cysteine to phenylalanine, totals 15 residues. The 36 bases shown cover part of the CDR3, and their frame starts at base 1. From a lookup of the germline V gene, CDR1 and CDR2 are MRHNA and SNTAGT. Deletion took 2 bases off V and 4 bases off J, with a span of 12 bases between the germline ends. Every participant had a single incident cervical HPV16 infection, and prevalent HPV16 infections were excluded. Cervical HPV DNA was detected with MY09/MY11 PCR, and genotyping was done by dot-blot hybridization. Around 15 mL of heparinized blood were centrifuged, and the buffy coat was split into aliquots, frozen at -30 degrees C, and then kept at -80 degrees C. QIAGEN kits were used to extract genomic DNA from the buffy coat specimens. The immunoSEQ assay used multiplex PCR to amplify TCR beta CDR3 regions from an average of around 1,200 ng of genomic DNA per sample. Primer bias was corrected in the assay by using a complete synthetic TCR repertoire to establish an amplification baseline. Amplicons were sequenced on the Illumina platform. The source study handled its data this way. Sequence errors were corrected by clustering with frequency ratios and a modified nearest-neighbor algorithm, and the sequences were then analyzed in the immunoSEQ Analyzer using IMGT gene definitions. At each rarefaction depth, TCR richness and evenness were averaged over 20 rarefaction repeats, and samples with fewer sequences than the depth were excluded. Relative abundances of V, D and J genes were compared between groups using Wilcoxon rank sum tests, with FDR correction applied. An intraclass correlation of around 96% for TCR richness and an average of about 77% across 65 to 80 gene segments were obtained from the blinded duplicates. TCRdb carries this immuneACCESS record with in-frame sequences only. Its versions omit some clonotypes, under half of them owing to an unresolved V gene in the studies checked, with the rest unexplained. V, J and clone size reflect that table, while D and trimming were determined from the DNA. The sample's own table lists 20,000 to 25,000 clones. The ten largest clones represent about 2.5% of the sample.

The sequencing input was blood buffy coat. Recombination joined TRBV6-4 with TRBJ2-1, with a weak D call of TRBD2 (6 bases match). This TCR was sampled from a woman between 18 and 75 years old with a cervical HPV16 infection that either progressed to CIN3+ or cleared (not recorded which). The CDR3 protein is CASSDGTHWYNEQFF. The DNA read from the CDR3 is TGTGCCAGCAGTGACGGGACTCATTGGTACAATGAG.